Here is one T cell receptor beta chain with its context. Its antigen remains unidentified. This specimen comes from a study of cytomegalovirus exposure and HLA in healthy donors. Findings and caveats of the study: In vitro assays verified that a few CMV-associated chains recognized CMV antigens specifically. Rarity marked most TCR sequences, yet some public TCRs occurred in many donors.

Germline V CDR1 and CDR2: MGHRA, YSYEKL. This CDR3 has 12 residues. Trimming stripped 3 bases from V and 3 bases from J, with 5 bases between. The method was immunoSEQ multiplex PCR; TCRdb's version includes in-frame clones alone and lacks a portion of them. The sample carries approximately 220,000 clones, 85% to 90% recorded once. This sequence was found in a young man in good health and CMV-seronegative. This chain connects TRBV4-1 to TRBJ1-1; D gene uncertain. The sequencing input was PBMCs. The DNA for the CDR3 is TGCGCCAGCAGCCATCGGTACACTGAAGCTTTCTTT. Its protein product is CASSHRYTEAFF.